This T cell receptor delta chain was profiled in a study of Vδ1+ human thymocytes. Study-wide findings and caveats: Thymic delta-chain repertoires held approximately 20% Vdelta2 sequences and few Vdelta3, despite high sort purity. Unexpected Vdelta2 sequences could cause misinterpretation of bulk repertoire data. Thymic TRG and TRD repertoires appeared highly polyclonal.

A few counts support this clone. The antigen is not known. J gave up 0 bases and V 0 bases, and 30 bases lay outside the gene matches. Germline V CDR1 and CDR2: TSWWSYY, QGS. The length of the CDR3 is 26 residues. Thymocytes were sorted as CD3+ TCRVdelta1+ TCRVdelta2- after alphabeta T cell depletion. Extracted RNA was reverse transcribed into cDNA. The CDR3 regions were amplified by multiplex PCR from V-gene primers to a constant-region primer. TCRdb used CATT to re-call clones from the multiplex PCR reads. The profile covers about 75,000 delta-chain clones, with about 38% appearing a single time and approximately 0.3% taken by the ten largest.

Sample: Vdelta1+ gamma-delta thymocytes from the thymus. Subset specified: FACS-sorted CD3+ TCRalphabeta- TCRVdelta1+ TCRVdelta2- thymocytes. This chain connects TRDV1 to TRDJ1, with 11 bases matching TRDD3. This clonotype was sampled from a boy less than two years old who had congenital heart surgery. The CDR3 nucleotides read TGTGCTCTTGGGGAACTATTATTTCGGCCCAGATTCCGACCTGGGGGATACCTTCTAAACACCGATAAACTCATCTTT. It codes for CALGELLFRPRFRPGGYLLNTDKLIF.